The next 16 T cell receptor beta chains were all read from a single sample in a study of shared clonotypes between healthy human individuals (dated by TCRdb to about 2020). Libraries were constructed by the immunoSEQ multiplex PCR assay. Entries here come from immuneACCESS through TCRdb and include only in-frame sequences with V and J called. Some clones fail to appear in such tables; in the studies checked, an unresolved V gene covers under half of the shortfall, and the cause of the remainder is unknown. The sample table holds under 1,100,000 clones, of which roughly 75% were seen once. The ten top clones hold about 1.5% of the sample. The sequenced sample was memory CD4+ T cells sorted from blood. The cell subset or site label on this specimen signifies: CD45RA-negative fraction. These receptors all stem from a man in his late teens or twenties in good health.

The chain links TRBV30 to TRBJ1-4; a weak D match, TRBD1 (5 bases). Germline lookup yields CDR1 GTSNPN and CDR2 SVGIG (reference sequence). The CDR3 consists of 12 residues. Trimming removed 1 base at V and 8 bases at J, with 8 bases between. This chain's CDR3 is CAWSGGIEKLFF. The CDR3 DNA reads TGTGCCTGGAGTGGGGGGATCGAAAAACTGTTTTTT.

This clone turned up a few times. Other DNA sequences in this specimen translate into the identical CDR3. This chain links TRBV5-1 with TRBJ1-1; a possible D gene is TRBD1 (6 bases). CDR3 size: 12 residues. Germline V lookup: CDR1 SGHRS, CDR2 YFSETQ. Trimming stripped 1 base from V and 5 bases from J, with 6 bases between. CDR3 bases: TGCGCCAGCAGCTTGCAGGGGACTGAAGCTTTCTTT. Translation gives CASSLQGTEAFF. Based on the CDR3 plus reference TRBV5-1 and TRBJ1-1, the full variable domain is KAGVTQTPRYLIKTRGQQVTLSCSPISGHRSVSWYQQTPGQGLQFLFEYFSETQRNKGNFPGRFSGRQFSNSRSEMNVSTLELGDSALYLCASSLQGTEAFFGQGTRLTVV.

This clone was seen many times. The V call is TRBV5-1, the J call TRBJ1-1; unclear D gene. V lost 0 bases to trimming and J lost 7 bases, with 19 bases between them. The CDR3 contains 16 residues. CDR1 and CDR2 (germline): SGHRS, YFSETQ. The CDR3 sequence: CASSLVGRIRRGEAFF. DNA for the CDR3: TGCGCCAGCAGCTTGGTAGGCAGAATTAGAAGAGGTGAAGCTTTCTTT.

This clone was observed a single time. The chain combines TRBV5-8 with TRBJ1-2; D remains unclear. The CDR3 has 13 residues. Trimming shortened V by 0 bases and J by 8 bases, and 11 bases separated the two germline ends. Per germline, CDR1 SGHTS and CDR2 YDEGEE. Written as DNA, the CDR3 is TGTGCCAGCAGCTTGGTGAGGGCGGAAGGCTACACCTTC. Its translation is CASSLVRAEGYTF.

This clone was seen a few times. This sequence joins TRBV5-6 and TRBJ2-5; D is unresolved. This CDR3 has 13 amino acids. Trimming shortened V by 0 bases and J by 6 bases, and 9 bases separated the two germline ends. Germline-derived CDR1 and CDR2 are SGHDT and YYEEEE. The CDR3 region has the DNA TGTGCCAGCAGCTTGGTGGGTGGCAAGACCCAGTACTTC. It codes for CASSLVGGKTQYF.

Concerning this clone: Being one base from a much bigger clone, this may be a read error. The same CDR3 is also encoded by other DNA sequences in this sample. CDR3 nucleotide sequence: TGCGCCAGCAGCCCGAGAAGGGGAGGGGTTTCACCCCTCCACTTT. Translation gives CASSPRRGGVSPLHF. The chain uses TRBV28 and TRBJ1-6; tentative D call: TRBD1 (5 bases). This CDR3 contains 15 residues. Germline CDR1 and CDR2: MDHEN and SYDVKM.

The chain links TRBV30 to TRBJ2-1; D gene ambiguous. CDR3 length equals 12 residues. V dropped 0 bases and J dropped 5 bases, with 5 bases sitting between them. Germline V gene data show CDR1 as GTSNPN and CDR2 as SVGIG (reference sequence). CDR3 sequence: CAWSVGNNEQFF. The CDR3 nucleotides read TGTGCCTGGAGTGTTGGGAACAATGAGCAGTTCTTC.

Comments on this clone: The same CDR3 also results from other DNA sequences found in this sample. The rearrangement joins TRBV7-9 to TRBJ2-7; D gene ambiguous. This CDR3 has 12 amino acids. Germline lookup yields CDR1 SEHNR and CDR2 FQNEAQ (reference sequence). With 5 bases removed from V and 4 bases from J, the gap between germline ends came to 9 bases. Written as DNA, the CDR3 is TGTGCCAGCAGCGTGACCTCGTACGAGCAGTACTTC. Protein sequence: CASSVTSYEQYF.

J is TRBJ2-5 and V is TRBV9; 8 bases are shared with TRBD1. Germline-derived CDR1 and CDR2 are SGDLS and YYNGEE. The V and J ends lost 0 bases and 5 bases, in that order; junction bases with no gene match: 9. CDR3 length: 16 amino acids. DNA of the CDR3: TGTGCCAGCAGCGTAGTTGGGGGACAGGCTCCGGAGACCCAGTACTTC. Protein: CASSVVGGQAPETQYF.

This clone appeared a few times. The genes are TRBV30 and TRBJ1-1, with a possible D match to TRBD1 (6 bases). The CDR3 extends over 13 amino acids. Germline V gene lookup returns CDR1 GTSNPN and CDR2 SVGIG (reference sequence). The V end lost 1 base, the J end lost 4 bases, and 10 bases lay between the germline ends. CDR3 protein: CAWSEGGVTEAFF. For the CDR3, the DNA is TGTGCCTGGAGTGAGGGGGGGGTCACTGAAGCTTTCTTT.

This chain uses TRBV9 with TRBJ2-1; 9 bases align to TRBD1. This CDR3 region has 15 residues. Germline trimming cut 0 bases from V and 5 bases from J; bases unmatched to any gene: 3. Germline loops: CDR1 SGDLS, CDR2 YYNGEE. The CDR3: CASSVAGTGNNEQFF. CDR3 DNA sequence: TGTGCCAGCAGCGTAGCGGGGACAGGGAACAATGAGCAGTTCTTC.

The rearrangement uses TRBV30 and TRBJ2-3; D gene unclear. Trimming shortened V by 4 bases and J by 1 base, and 9 bases separated the two germline ends. Germline V gene data show CDR1 as GTSNPN and CDR2 as SVGIG (reference sequence). This CDR3 spans 13 amino acids. The CDR3 here is CAWKSRGTDTQYF. The CDR3 bases are TGTGCCTGGAAGTCGAGAGGCACAGATACGCAGTATTTT.

This clone was counted a single time. The chain couples TRBV7-9 to TRBJ2-3, with 8 positions matching TRBD2. Trimming at V came to 2 bases and at J to 2 bases, leaving 6 bases not matched to a gene. Germline V CDR1 and CDR2: SEHNR, FQNEAQ (reference sequence). This CDR3 has 16 amino acids. The CDR3 bases are TGTGCCAGCAGCTTACGCCTAGCGGGTCCCACAGATACGCAGTATTTT. It yields the protein CASSLRLAGPTDTQYF. The full variable domain, in which reference TRBV7-9 and TRBJ2-3 provide the parts outside the CDR3, is DTGVSQNPRHKITKRGQNVTFRCDPISEHNRLYWYRQTLGQGPEFLTYFQNEAQLEKSRLLSDRFSAERPKGSFSTLEIQRTEQGDSAMYLCASSLRLAGPTDTQYFGPGTRLTVL.

This clone was seen only once. The chain employs TRBV30 and TRBJ1-3; D gene unclear. Germline loops: CDR1 GTSNPN, CDR2 SVGIG (reference sequence). Trimming took off 2 bases at V and 1 base at J, with 12 bases between the two ends. The CDR3 has 15 residues. CDR3 in amino acids: CAWSREPQSGNTIYF. The CDR3, as DNA: TGTGCCTGGAGTCGGGAGCCCCAGTCTGGAAACACCATATATTTT.

The chain carries TRBV6-5 and TRBJ2-4; no definite D call. CDR3 length equals 11 residues. V was cut by 7 bases and J by 12 bases, with 13 bases left in between. The germline V gene encodes CDR1 MNHEY and CDR2 SVGAGI. DNA for the CDR3: TGTGCCAGCAACTATCCTCCGGCTCAGTACTTC. It yields the protein CASNYPPAQYF.

J is TRBJ2-7 and V is TRBV11-2; no reliable D call. CDR1 is SGHAT and CDR2 is FQNNGV in the germline V gene. The germline V and J ends were trimmed by 2 bases and 6 bases, with 17 bases remaining between them. This CDR3 comprises 15 residues. The CDR3: CASSLRGPSSTEQYF. The CDR3 coding sequence is TGTGCCAGCAGCTTAAGAGGACCGAGCTCGACCGAGCAGTACTTC.